Listed below are T cell receptor beta chains from one sample, sequenced in a study of T cells in Graves' hyperthyroidism and ophthalmopathy. TCRdb passed the multiplex PCR reads through MiXCR, listing each CDR3 protein once. The profile shows 95,000 to 100,000 distinct CDR3 sequences, 51% of them singletons. Sequencing was carried out using blood. These receptors originate from a middle-aged woman with Graves' hyperthyroidism. Both conserved end residues are part of each CDR3.

>TRBV19|TRBJ2-2
CASSIGGSLTGELFF
>TRBV12-3/TRBV12-4|TRBJ1-2
CASSLKEGTGGYTF
>TRBV20-1|TRBJ2-5
CSARAAGGQETQYF
>TRBV20-1|TRBJ2-7
CSARSTYEQYF
>TRBV6-1|TRBJ2-5
CASNPLGLAGGGETQYF
>TRBV7-2|TRBJ2-7
CASSLGTGYYEQYF
>TRBV6-5|TRBJ1-1
CASSNTGANTEAFF
>TRBV2|TRBJ2-5
CASRQGRNRGETQYF
>TRBV12-3/TRBV12-4|TRBJ2-5
CASGPRSYLADQETQYF
>TRBV29-1|TRBJ2-5
CSVSTWDRQTQYF
>TRBV7-2|TRBJ1-5
CASRSAGDQPQHF
>TRBV20-1|TRBJ2-5
CSAGLAGVRETQYF
>TRBV10-3|TRBJ2-7
CATGTSGTRSYEQYF
>TRBV7-2|TRBJ2-7
CASSPIFGSSYEQYF
>TRBV19|TRBJ1-3
CASSVTGPSGNTIYF
>TRBV19|TRBJ1-1
CASSKQGDTEAFF
>TRBV7-4|TRBJ2-5
CASSLGTRASQYF
>TRBV12-3/TRBV12-4|TRBJ2-5
CASSRRTSGSRETQYF
>TRBV28|TRBJ2-7
CASSLLSGEQYF
>TRBV6-1|TRBJ1-3
CASRWGLPTSGNTIYF
>TRBV15|TRBJ1-1
CATSSLGITEAFF
>TRBV7-9|TRBJ1-2
CASSRESEAVSYTF
>TRBV10-2|TRBJ2-5
CASRASGFQTQYF
>TRBV7-9|TRBJ2-3
CASSLADGVMPDTQYF
>TRBV20-1|TRBJ1-5
CSARDSGAMGDGGQPQHF
>TRBV20-1|TRBJ2-7
CSARVRGQGYEQYF
>TRBV29-1|TRBJ1-1
CTVVGGFF
>TRBV7-2|TRBJ1-4
CASSLWGINEKLFF
>TRBV7-9|TRBJ1-6
CASSRDSPNSPLHF
>TRBV25-1|TRBJ1-2
CASKDSYYGYTF
>TRBV4-1|TRBJ1-5
CASSQRRGTQPQHF
>TRBV2|TRBJ1-4
CASTHRGTGELEKLFF
>TRBV24-1|TRBJ1-5
CATSEAGYSNQPQHF
>TRBV2|TRBJ2-2
CAIGVEANTGELFF
>TRBV30|TRBJ1-2
CAWAKPGQGSTF
>TRBV10-3|TRBJ1-1
CAISQGARRQGKNTEAFF
>TRBV12-3/TRBV12-4|TRBJ2-6
CASSYDFRGSGANVLTF
>TRBV2|TRBJ1-6
CASSLGQGFSPLHF